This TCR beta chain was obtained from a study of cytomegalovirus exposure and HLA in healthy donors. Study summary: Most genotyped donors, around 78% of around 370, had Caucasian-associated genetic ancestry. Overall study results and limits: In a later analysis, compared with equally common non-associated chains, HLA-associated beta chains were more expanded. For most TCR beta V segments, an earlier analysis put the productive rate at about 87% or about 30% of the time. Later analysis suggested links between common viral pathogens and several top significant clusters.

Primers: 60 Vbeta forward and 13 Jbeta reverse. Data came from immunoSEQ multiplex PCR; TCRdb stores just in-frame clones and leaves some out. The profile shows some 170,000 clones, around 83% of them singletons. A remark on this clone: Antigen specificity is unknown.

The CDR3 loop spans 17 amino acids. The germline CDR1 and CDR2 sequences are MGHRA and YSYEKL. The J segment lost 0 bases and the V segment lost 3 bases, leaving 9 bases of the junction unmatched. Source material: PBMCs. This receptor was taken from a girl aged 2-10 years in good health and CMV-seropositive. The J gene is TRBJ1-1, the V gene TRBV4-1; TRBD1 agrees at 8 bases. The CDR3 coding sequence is TGCGCCAGCAGCCAGATAGGACAGGGTATAATGAACACTGAAGCTTTCTTT. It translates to CASSQIGQGIMNTEAFF.